A selection of T cell receptor beta chains follows, all from one sample in a study of blood T cell repertoires in COVID-19. Clones were read by immunoSEQ multiplex PCR, and TCRdb kept only the in-frame ones, dropping some. The data contain 110,000 to 150,000 clones, about four fifths of them seen just once; the ten biggest clones take up approximately 1.4%. The sequencing input was peripheral blood. The receptors shown here come from a human donor in a cohort sampled during active COVID-19. Both conserved end residues are part of each CDR3. Fields, in order: V gene, clone size, J gene, D gene, CDR3 protein, CDR3 DNA. A D gene is named only where the DNA matches it firmly. Not all rows give a size; the values are once, few, many and, for expanded clones, a class.

>TRBV9|NA|TRBJ1-1|NA
CASSVGSLAGILAANTEAFF
TGTGCCAGCAGCGTAGGGAGCTTGGCAGGGATTTTAGCGGCGAACACTGAAGCTTTCTTT
>TRBV18|NA|TRBJ1-2|NA
CASSPALQVGVHGYTF
TGTGCCAGCTCACCGGCACTACAGGTTGGAGTCCATGGCTACACCTTC
>TRBV27|NA|TRBJ2-7|NA
CASSLRSVYEQYF
TGTGCCAGCAGTTTACGGTCCGTCTACGAGCAGTACTTC
>TRBV3-1/TRBV3-2|NA|TRBJ2-2|NA
CASSQVASGTGELFF
TGTGCCAGCAGCCAAGTAGCCAGCGGGACCGGGGAGCTGTTTTTT
>TRBV7-2|once|TRBJ1-4|TRBD1
CASSLTGRNEKLFF
TGTGCCAGCAGCTTGACAGGGAGGAATGAAAAACTGTTTTTT
>TRBV11-2|NA|TRBJ2-7|NA
CASSLDVASLGGYEQYF
TGTGCCAGCAGCTTAGACGTGGCTAGCCTGGGCGGGTACGAGCAGTACTTC
>TRBV29-1|NA|TRBJ1-1|TRBD1
CSVNPTGVNTEAFF
TGCAGCGTTAATCCGACAGGGGTGAACACTGAAGCTTTCTTT
>TRBV24-1|NA|TRBJ2-3|TRBD1
CATSASGQGASDTQYF
TGTGCCACCAGTGCCTCCGGACAGGGGGCCTCAGATACGCAGTATTTT
>TRBV3-1/TRBV3-2|NA|TRBJ2-3|TRBD1
CASSQAGQGVKRGTQYF
TGTGCCAGCAGCCAAGCAGGACAGGGGGTCAAGAGGGGTACGCAGTATTTT
>TRBV6-1|few|TRBJ2-1|TRBD1
CASSEPGQGANEQFF
TGTGCCAGCAGTGAGCCGGGACAGGGCGCCAATGAGCAGTTCTTC
>TRBV6-5|once|TRBJ1-6|NA
CASSYSWSSYNSPLHF
TGTGCCAGCAGTTACTCTTGGAGCTCCTATAATTCACCCCTCCACTTT
>TRBV5-5|once|TRBJ1-2|NA
CASSPDTTQAYGYTF
TGTGCCAGCAGCCCGGACACTACACAAGCATATGGCTACACCTTC
>TRBV7-8|NA|TRBJ2-2|NA
CASSFLRGENTGELFF
TGTGCCAGCAGCTTTCTCCGGGGAGAAAACACCGGGGAGCTGTTTTTT
>TRBV19|NA|TRBJ2-5|NA
CASSIAGRGTETQYF
TGTGCCAGTAGTATAGCTGGCCGGGGTACTGAGACCCAGTACTTC
>TRBV5-5|NA|TRBJ1-6|TRBD1
CASSPGGSYNSPLHF
TGTGCCAGCAGCCCAGGGGGCTCCTATAATTCACCCCTCCACTTT
>TRBV5-1|NA|TRBJ1-1|NA
CASSLRRTVSAEAFF
TGCGCCAGCAGCTTGCGGAGGACCGTAAGTGCTGAAGCTTTCTTT
>TRBV3-1/TRBV3-2|NA|TRBJ2-1|TRBD2
CASGLAGLKNNEQFF
TGTGCCAGTGGACTAGCGGGGTTAAAAAACAATGAGCAGTTCTTC
>TRBV7-3|NA|TRBJ2-3|TRBD2
CASSLSLAGDTQYF
TGTGCCAGCAGCCTTTCTCTAGCGGGAGACACGCAGTATTTT
>TRBV5-1|NA|TRBJ1-1|NA
CASSLVGRGDTEAFF
TGCGCCAGCAGCTTGGTGGGCAGGGGAGACACTGAAGCTTTCTTT
>TRBV19|NA|TRBJ1-5|NA
CASSTSPFNQPQHF
TGTGCCAGTAGTACCTCCCCTTTTAATCAGCCCCAGCATTTT